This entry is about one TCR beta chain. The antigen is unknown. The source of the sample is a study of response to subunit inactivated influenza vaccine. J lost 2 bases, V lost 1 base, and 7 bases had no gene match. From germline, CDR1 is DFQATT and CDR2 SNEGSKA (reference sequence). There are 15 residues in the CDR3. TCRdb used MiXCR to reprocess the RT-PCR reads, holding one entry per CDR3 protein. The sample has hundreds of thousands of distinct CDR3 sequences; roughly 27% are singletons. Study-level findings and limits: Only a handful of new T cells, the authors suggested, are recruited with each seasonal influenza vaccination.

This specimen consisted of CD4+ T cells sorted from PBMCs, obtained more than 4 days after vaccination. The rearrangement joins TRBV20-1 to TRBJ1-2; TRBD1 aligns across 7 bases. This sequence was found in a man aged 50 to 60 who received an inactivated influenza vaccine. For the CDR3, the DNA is TGCAGTGCTAGAGGTCGACAGGGTGGGAACTATGGCTACACCTTC. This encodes CSARGRQGGNYGYTF.